Listed here is a single T cell receptor beta chain. The data derive from a study of control samples from healthy donors and cancer patients. Profiled with immunoSEQ multiplex PCR; TCRdb holds only in-frame clones, not every one. The sample includes roughly 200,000 clones. The trim removed 0 bases at V and 8 bases at J, leaving 9 bases unmatched. Germline V CDR1 and CDR2: SGHDT, YYEEEE. The CDR3 spans 15 residues. The receptor was isolated from a woman aged 25 to 39 in good health. The rearrangement uses TRBV5-6 and TRBJ1-2, with TRBD1 matching over 8 bases. The sequencing input was blood. In DNA, the CDR3 is TGTGCCAGCAGCTTGGCGGGGGACAGGATCCCCGGCTACACCTTC. It is translated as CASSLAGDRIPGYTF.